These 6 T cell receptor beta chains were all obtained from the same sample, sequenced in a study of spatial heterogeneity in lung cancer. One entry per CDR3 protein results from TCRdb running MiXCR on the 5' RACE reads. Here the sample spans 80,000 to 95,000 distinct CDR3 sequences, approximately 8.6% being singletons. Time point given: sample taken at primary tumor resection. Whole RNA came from tumor, nontumor lung or frozen PBMC and was sequenced without being sorted. The sequences come from PBMCs, collected at surgery. These receptors all come from a male donor with early-stage non-small cell lung cancer.

This clonotype showed up just a few times. This sequence joins TRBV5-1 and TRBJ2-4, with TRBD1 matching 10 bases. Germline lookup yields CDR1 SGHRS and CDR2 YFSETQ. The CDR3 consists of 16 residues. V gave up 0 bases and J gave up 8 bases; unmatched junction bases: 8. The CDR3 loop is CASSLARQGALDIQYF. The CDR3 region has the DNA TGCGCCAGCAGCTTGGCGAGACAGGGGGCATTGGACATTCAGTACTTC.

This clonotype was seen a handful of times. V and J are TRBV5-1 and TRBJ2-1; 9 bases agree with TRBD1. Trimming removed 0 bases from V and 9 bases from J; junction bases left unmatched: 7. The CDR3 is made up of 15 amino acids. Germline V lookup: CDR1 SGHRS, CDR2 YFSETQ. The CDR3 DNA reads TGCGCCAGCAGCTTGGGACGGACAGGGGAAGGTGAGCAGTTCTTC. Amino acid sequence: CASSLGRTGEGEQFF. Looking up the rest from reference TRBV5-1 and TRBJ2-1 gives the full variable domain: KAGVTQTPRYLIKTRGQQVTLSCSPISGHRSVSWYQQTPGQGLQFLFEYFSETQRNKGNFPGRFSGRQFSNSRSEMNVSTLELGDSALYLCASSLGRTGEGEQFFGPGTRLTVL.

This clonotype has just a few counts. The J gene is TRBJ2-3, the V gene TRBV28; possibly TRBD2 for D (6 bases). Per germline, CDR1 MDHEN and CDR2 SYDVKM. V dropped 3 bases and J dropped 6 bases, with 13 bases sitting between them. The CDR3 is made up of 14 amino acids. CDR3 residues: CASSFRRGGDTQYF. The CDR3 DNA reads as TGTGCCAGCAGTTTCCGGCGGGGCGGGGATACGCAGTATTTT.

This clonotype was observed a handful of times. The J gene is TRBJ1-4, the V gene TRBV20-1; TRBD1 agrees at 9 bases. The trim removed 2 bases at V and 8 bases at J, leaving 6 bases unmatched. This CDR3 comprises 14 residues. Germline V gene lookup returns CDR1 DFQATT and CDR2 SNEGSKA (reference sequence). CDR3 loop: CSARPDRGQEKLFF. CDR3 nucleotides: TGCAGTGCTAGACCGGACAGGGGTCAAGAAAAACTGTTTTTT.

This clonotype has just a few counts. The CDR3 bases are TGTGCCAGCAGCTTAGTGACATCTGGCTCCTTTGGCTACACCTTC. As protein: CASSLVTSGSFGYTF. The rearrangement joins TRBV7-2 to TRBJ1-2, with D uncertain. With 1 base removed from V and 7 bases from J, the gap between germline ends came to 16 bases. This CDR3 contains 15 residues. Per the germline V gene, CDR1 is SGHTA and CDR2 is FQGNSA.

This clonotype has more than one count but fewer than ten. This sequence joins TRBV4-3 and TRBJ1-5, with TRBD1 as a possible D gene (5 bases). Germline assignment: CDR1 LGHNA and CDR2 YSLEER. The V end lost 0 bases, the J end lost 6 bases, and 9 bases lay between the germline ends. The CDR3 length is 14 residues. In nucleotides, the CDR3 is TGCGCCAGCAGCCAAGACAGGGCGGTTCAGCCCCAGCATTTT. It yields the protein CASSQDRAVQPQHF.